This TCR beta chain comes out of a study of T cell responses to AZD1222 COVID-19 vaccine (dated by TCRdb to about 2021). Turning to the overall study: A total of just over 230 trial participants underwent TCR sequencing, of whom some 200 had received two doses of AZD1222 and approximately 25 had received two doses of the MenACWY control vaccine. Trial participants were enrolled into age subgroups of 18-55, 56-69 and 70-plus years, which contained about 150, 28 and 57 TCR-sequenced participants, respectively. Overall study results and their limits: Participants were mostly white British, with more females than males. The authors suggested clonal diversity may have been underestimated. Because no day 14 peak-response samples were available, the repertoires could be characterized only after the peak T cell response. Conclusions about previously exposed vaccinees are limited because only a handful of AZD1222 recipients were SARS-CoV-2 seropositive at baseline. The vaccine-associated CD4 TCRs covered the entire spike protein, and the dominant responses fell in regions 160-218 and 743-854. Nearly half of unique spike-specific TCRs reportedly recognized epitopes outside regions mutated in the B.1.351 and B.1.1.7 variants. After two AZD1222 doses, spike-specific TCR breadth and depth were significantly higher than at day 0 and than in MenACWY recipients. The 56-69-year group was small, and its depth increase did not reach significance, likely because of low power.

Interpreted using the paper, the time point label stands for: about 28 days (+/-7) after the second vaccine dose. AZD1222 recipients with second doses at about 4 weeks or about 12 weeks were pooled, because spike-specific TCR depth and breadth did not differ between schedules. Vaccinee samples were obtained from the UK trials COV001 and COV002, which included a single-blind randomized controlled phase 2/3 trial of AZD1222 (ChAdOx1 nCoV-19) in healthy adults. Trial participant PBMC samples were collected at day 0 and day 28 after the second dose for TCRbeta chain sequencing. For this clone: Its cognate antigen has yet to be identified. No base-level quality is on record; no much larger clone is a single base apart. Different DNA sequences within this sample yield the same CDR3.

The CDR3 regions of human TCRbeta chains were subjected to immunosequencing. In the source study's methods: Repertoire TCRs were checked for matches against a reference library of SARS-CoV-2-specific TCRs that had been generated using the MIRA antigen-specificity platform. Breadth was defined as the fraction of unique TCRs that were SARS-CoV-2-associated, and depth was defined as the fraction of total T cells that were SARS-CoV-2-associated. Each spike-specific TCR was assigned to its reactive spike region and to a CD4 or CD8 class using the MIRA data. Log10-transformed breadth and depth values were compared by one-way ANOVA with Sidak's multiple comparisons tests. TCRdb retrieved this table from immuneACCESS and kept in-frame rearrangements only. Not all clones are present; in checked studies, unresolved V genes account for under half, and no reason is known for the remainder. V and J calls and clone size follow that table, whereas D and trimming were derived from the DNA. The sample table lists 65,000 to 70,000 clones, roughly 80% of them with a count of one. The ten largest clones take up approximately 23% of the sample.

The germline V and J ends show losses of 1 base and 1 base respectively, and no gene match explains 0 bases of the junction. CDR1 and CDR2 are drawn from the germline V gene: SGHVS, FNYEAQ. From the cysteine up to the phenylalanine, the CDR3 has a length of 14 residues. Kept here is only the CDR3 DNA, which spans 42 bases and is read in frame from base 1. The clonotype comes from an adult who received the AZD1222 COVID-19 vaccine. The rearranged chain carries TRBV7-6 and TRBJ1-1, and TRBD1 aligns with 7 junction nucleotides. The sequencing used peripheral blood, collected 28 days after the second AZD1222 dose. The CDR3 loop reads CASSLGTGNTEAFF. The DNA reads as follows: TGTGCCAGCAGCTTAGGGACAGGGAACACTGAAGCTTTCTTT.